This T cell receptor beta chain was retrieved from a study of cytomegalovirus exposure and HLA in healthy donors. Points on this clone: Antigen: not known.

General study results and limits: Cytomegalovirus association was assigned to about 150 TCR beta chains. Specificity for CMV antigens was confirmed in vitro for three of the CMV-associated chains.

The PCR made use of 60 Vbeta and 13 Jbeta primers. Per the original methods: An analysis that came later counted 70 million to 100 million unique TCR beta chains, roughly 11 million shared. Profiled with immunoSEQ multiplex PCR; TCRdb holds only in-frame clones, not every one. Clone size and the V and J calls come from that table; the DNA yielded D and trimming. The sample includes 100,000 to 150,000 clones, about 68% of them seen just once. This clonotype was sampled from a man aged 40-49 years in good health and CMV-seropositive. The sequencing input was PBMCs.

The CDR3 DNA follows: TGTGCCAGCAGTGAAGCTGCCGGGGGGGCGAGTGAGCAGTTCTTC. Protein product: CASSEAAGGASEQFF. This sequence joins TRBV6-1 and TRBJ2-1; 8 bases map to TRBD2. CDR3 length equals 15 residues. The V gene end was trimmed by 0 bases and the J gene end by 9 bases; junction bases not matched to a gene: 7. Germline loops: CDR1 MNHNS, CDR2 SASEGT.